What follows are 30 T cell receptor beta chains derived from one specimen sequenced in a study of blood T cell repertoires in COVID-19. Repertoires were generated with immunoSEQ multiplex PCR, while TCRdb's copy carries only in-frame clones and drops some. The table records hundreds of thousands of clones, 65% to 90% of them present only once. The specimen sequenced was peripheral blood. Every receptor here comes from a woman between 70 and 85 years old with COVID-19, enrolled during active disease.

The V call is TRBV19, the J call TRBJ1-1; D may be TRBD1 (6 bases). Trimming took 1 base from V and 3 from J, leaving 15 bases between them. This CDR3 is 16 amino acids long. Looked up from germline, CDR1 is LNHDA and CDR2 is SQIVND (reference sequence). The CDR3: CASSIAAGRGDTEAFF. CDR3 DNA: TGTGCCAGTAGTATAGCGGCGGGCAGGGGAGACACTGAAGCTTTCTTT.

The chain uses TRBV2 and TRBJ1-1; 12 bases map to TRBD1. Germline-derived CDR1 and CDR2 are SNHLY and FYNNEI. The CDR3 has 16 residues. V trimming: 6 bases; J trimming: 7 bases; junction bases outside the gene matches: 12. The CDR3 sequence: CASRPGRDRGQVEAFF. CDR3 in DNA: TGTGCCAGCAGGCCCGGGCGGGACAGGGGGCAGGTTGAAGCTTTCTTT.

The V call is TRBV6-6, the J call TRBJ2-3, with 7 nucleotides matching TRBD2. The length of the CDR3 is 16 residues. The V gene end was trimmed by 4 bases and the J gene end by 0 bases; junction bases not matched to a gene: 7. Looked up from germline, CDR1 is MNHNY and CDR2 is SVGAGI (reference sequence). CDR3 sequence (DNA): TGTGCCAGCAGTTCACCTCAGCGGGGAAGCACAGATACGCAGTATTTT. It is translated as CASSSPQRGSTDTQYF.

This CDR3 reads CSASSSGTAISYEQYF. DNA of the CDR3: TGCAGTGCTAGTTCTTCTGGGACAGCCATCTCCTACGAGCAGTACTTC. The chain joins TRBV20-1 to TRBJ2-7, with 7 bases lining up with TRBD1. The CDR3 is made up of 16 amino acids. J was trimmed by 0 bases and V by 3 bases; bases with no gene match: 11. CDR1 is DFQATT and CDR2 is SNEGSKA in the germline V gene (reference sequence).

The chain recombines TRBV30 with TRBJ2-1; 10 bases align to TRBD2. V was clipped by 2 bases and J by 5 bases; unmatched bases: 6. Germline assignment: CDR1 GTSNPN and CDR2 SVGIG (reference sequence). The CDR3 is 15 residues long. The CDR3 region is CAWSLLAGGNNEQFF. In nucleotides, the CDR3 is TGTGCCTGGAGTCTATTAGCGGGGGGAAACAATGAGCAGTTCTTC.

This clone showed up just a few times. The rearrangement links TRBV19 to TRBJ2-3; 8 bases match TRBD1. There are 14 residues in the CDR3. V lost 5 bases and J lost 5; bases outside the gene matches: 6. The germline V gene has CDR1 LNHDA and CDR2 SQIVND (reference sequence). This CDR3 reads CASSATGAGDTQYF. DNA of the CDR3: TGTGCCAGTAGTGCGACAGGGGCGGGAGATACGCAGTATTTT.

The chain employs TRBV10-2 and TRBJ2-5; possibly TRBD2 for D (6 bases). V lost 2 bases, J lost 5 bases, and 6 bases lay in between. The CDR3 totals 12 residues. Germline V CDR1 and CDR2: WSHSY, SAAADI. CDR3 amino acids: CASSEGGETQYF. For the CDR3, the DNA is TGCGCCAGCAGTGAGGGGGGGGAGACCCAGTACTTC.

This clone came up once. This chain links TRBV30 with TRBJ2-7; D may be TRBD2 (6 bases). With 8 bases removed from V and 7 bases from J, the gap between germline ends came to 24 bases. CDR1 and CDR2 from the germline V gene are GTSNPN and SVGIG (reference sequence). This CDR3 spans 14 amino acids. The chain's CDR3 is CAGVPPGAAGEQYF. DNA for the CDR3: TGTGCCGGAGTCCCCCCCGGGGCCGCGGGGGAGCAGTACTTC.

The V gene is TRBV19, the J gene TRBJ1-4; 10 bases align to TRBD1. Per germline, CDR1 LNHDA and CDR2 SQIVND (reference sequence). The CDR3 spans 17 residues. The J segment lost 8 bases and the V segment lost 4 bases, leaving 13 bases of the junction unmatched. CDR3 DNA sequence: TGTGCCAGTAGTACGAGGCCTCCGGGACAGGGGACCGAAAAACTGTTTTTT. Its translation: CASSTRPPGQGTEKLFF. Together with reference TRBV19 and TRBJ1-4, the CDR3 gives the full variable domain: DGGITQSPKYLFRKEGQNVTLSCEQNLNHDAMYWYRQDPGQGLRLIYYSQIVNDFQKGDIAEGYSVSREKKESFPLTVTSAQKNPTAFYLCASSTRPPGQGTEKLFFGSGTQLSVL.

V and J are TRBV21-1 and TRBJ2-5; TRBD2 is taken as the D call from the table, unchecked against the DNA. TRBV21-1 is designated a pseudogene. This CDR3 is 18 amino acids long. The CDR3 coding sequence is TGTGCCAGCAGCAAAAGCGTGAACAGAAGGAGGGCGACAGAGACCCAGTACTTC. Translation gives CASSKSVNRRRATETQYF.

This rearrangement joins TRBV19 to TRBJ2-2; 10 positions match TRBD1. The CDR3 totals 17 residues. The germline V gene has CDR1 LNHDA and CDR2 SQIVND (reference sequence). Trimming took 6 bases from V and 5 from J; bases not matched to a gene: 12. The CDR3 here is CASSQDRGKGMTGELFF. DNA of the CDR3: TGTGCCAGTAGCCAGGACAGGGGGAAAGGGATGACCGGGGAGCTGTTTTTT.

The chain combines TRBV7-3 with TRBJ2-5; D is uncertain. The V end was cut by 3 bases, the J end by 4 bases, with 9 bases between. Germline CDR1 SGHTA, CDR2 FQGTGA. The CDR3 runs 13 residues. CDR3 amino acids: CASSFSRLETQYF. Here the CDR3 DNA reads TGTGCCAGCAGCTTTAGTCGCTTAGAGACCCAGTACTTC. The full variable domain, in which reference TRBV7-3 and TRBJ2-5 provide the parts outside the CDR3, is GAGVSQTPSNKVTEKGKYVELRCDPISGHTALYWYRQSLGQGPEFLIYFQGTGAADDSGLPNDRFFAVRPEGSVSTLKIQRTERGDSAVYLCASSFSRLETQYFGPGTRLLVL.

The chain is built from TRBV30 and TRBJ2-7, with 8 bases matching TRBD2. With 1 base clipped from V and 6 bases from J, the junction kept 2 bases outside the gene matches. The CDR3 spans 12 residues. Germline CDR1 and CDR2: GTSNPN and SVGIG (reference sequence). Written as DNA, the CDR3 is TGTGCCTGGAGTGGGGCGGGGGGCGAGCAGTACTTC. This gives the protein CAWSGAGGEQYF.

Of note for this clone: This specimen includes other DNA sequences encoding the same CDR3. This chain uses TRBV7-9 with TRBJ1-1; D possibly corresponds to TRBD1 (6 bases). This CDR3 has 14 residues. The germline V gene has CDR1 SEHNR and CDR2 FQNEAQ (reference sequence). The V end was cut by 1 base, the J end by 1 base, with 7 bases between. CDR3 DNA: TGTGCCAGCAGCTTAGGGACAGAGAACACTGAAGCTTTCTTT. It translates to CASSLGTENTEAFF.

The chain combines TRBV6-5 with TRBJ2-3, with 7 bases fitting TRBD2. This CDR3 spans 13 amino acids. The germline gives CDR1 MNHEY, CDR2 SVGAGI. V gave up 6 bases and J gave up 11 bases; unmatched junction bases: 11. In DNA, the CDR3 is TGTGCCAGCAGCCTCTCCGGACTAGGGAGGCAGTATTTT. Its translation is CASSLSGLGRQYF.

The V call is TRBV24-1, the J call TRBJ1-5, with 7 bases identical to TRBD1. The J segment lost 2 bases and the V segment lost 2 bases, leaving 11 bases of the junction unmatched. The CDR3 runs 18 residues. CDR1 and CDR2 (germline): KGHDR, SFDVKD. The CDR3 protein is CATSDSTGFSGGNQPQHF. Written as DNA, the CDR3 is TGTGCCACCAGTGATTCGACAGGGTTCAGCGGAGGCAATCAGCCCCAGCATTTT.

The chain carries TRBV24-1 and TRBJ2-3; tentatively, D is TRBD2 (6 bases). The CDR3 is made up of 13 amino acids. CDR1 is KGHDR, CDR2 SFDVKD, per germline. Trimming took off 5 bases at V and 8 bases at J, with 13 bases between the two ends. The CDR3 DNA follows: TGTGCCACCAGTGCCGGGAGTCCCGGTACGCAGTATTTT. It yields the protein CATSAGSPGTQYF.

V gene TRBV18 combines with J gene TRBJ1-2; D gene unclear. There are 16 residues in the CDR3. Trimming took off 2 bases at V and 4 bases at J, with 17 bases between the two ends. Germline V gene lookup returns CDR1 KGHSH and CDR2 LQKENI. CDR3 protein: CASSPSRTEGGYGYTF. The CDR3 DNA sequence: TGTGCCAGCTCACCATCGCGTACGGAAGGAGGCTATGGCTACACCTTC.

The rearrangement joins TRBV28 to TRBJ2-3, with a weak D call TRBD1 (7 bases). CDR1 is MDHEN, CDR2 SYDVKM, per germline. Trimming pared 4 bases from V and 6 bases from J, leaving 17 bases between. This CDR3 region has 15 residues. The CDR3 DNA reads as TGTGCCAGCAGTTCGGAGGGGACAGTCATGGATACGCAGTATTTT. This gives the protein CASSSEGTVMDTQYF.

The chain employs TRBV27 and TRBJ1-3; D ambiguous. The CDR3 totals 14 residues. Germline V gene data show CDR1 as MNHEY and CDR2 as SMNVEV (reference sequence). The ends were cut back, 0 bases at V and 4 bases at J, with 7 bases in the middle. CDR3 DNA sequence: TGTGCCAGCAGTTTATCTGGCCCGGGAAACACCATATATTTT. Translated: CASSLSGPGNTIYF.

The rearrangement links TRBV6-5 to TRBJ2-2; possible D gene TRBD2, 5 bases. This CDR3 is 15 amino acids long. Germline CDR1 MNHEY, CDR2 SVGAGI. V lost 5 bases and J 2 bases, leaving 12 bases between the germline ends. CDR3: CASSPGVSNTGELFF. The CDR3 region has the DNA TGTGCCAGCAGTCCCGGGGTTAGCAACACCGGGGAGCTGTTTTTT.

The CDR3 here is CATSRQGAGEQYF. The CDR3, as DNA: TGTGCCACGAGTCGACAGGGGGCAGGCGAGCAGTACTTC. The V call is TRBV10-3, the J call TRBJ2-7; 10 nucleotides align to TRBD1. The V and J ends lost 10 bases and 6 bases, in that order; junction bases with no gene match: 9. Germline assignment: CDR1 ENHRY and CDR2 SYGVKD. The length of the CDR3 is 13 residues.

The chain joins TRBV3-1 (or the pseudogene TRBV3-2) to TRBJ1-5; 8 bases align to TRBD1. Germline V gives CDR1 LGHDT, CDR2 YNNKEL (reference sequence). This CDR3 has 15 residues. With V trimmed by 3 bases and J by 6 bases, 7 bases remained unmatched. CDR3 coding DNA: TGTGCCAGCAGCCACGGGGACAGGTTGGGTCAGCCCCAGCATTTT. It specifies CASSHGDRLGQPQHF.

This CDR3 reads CASSLVSTGMNTEAFF. The CDR3, as DNA: TGCGCCAGCAGCTTAGTTTCGACAGGGATGAACACTGAAGCTTTCTTT. This chain uses TRBV5-1 with TRBJ1-1; 7 bases map to TRBD1. V shed 2 bases, J shed 0 bases, and the junction held 7 bases outside the gene matches. Germline-derived CDR1 and CDR2 are SGHRS and YFSETQ. This CDR3 region has 16 residues.

The genes are TRBV9 and TRBJ2-7; TRBD1 matches 7 bases. The trim removed 3 bases at V and 0 bases at J, leaving 9 bases unmatched. Germline V gene sequence: CDR1 SGDLS, CDR2 YYNGEE. CDR3 length: 16 residues. CDR3 sequence (DNA): TGTGCCAGCAGCGCAGGGACAGATACTAGCTCCTACGAGCAGTACTTC. Its protein product is CASSAGTDTSSYEQYF.

The chain recombines TRBV21-1 with TRBJ2-2; the D call of TRBD1 is as the table states it, not checked on the DNA. TRBV21-1 is shown as a pseudogene. The CDR3 totals 15 residues. This CDR3 reads CASRGRDMNTGELFF. For the CDR3, the DNA is TGTGCCAGCAGAGGCCGGGACATGAACACCGGGGAGCTGTTTTTT.

CDR3 region: CVGSIHNEQFF. The DNA of the CDR3 is TGTGTAGGTAGCATCCACAATGAGCAGTTCTTC. The gene calls are TRBV30 and TRBJ2-1, with D hard to call. This CDR3 contains 11 residues. Germline CDR1 reads GTSNPN; CDR2 reads SVGIG (reference sequence).

The J gene is TRBJ1-1, the V gene TRBV12-3 or TRBV12-4, with TRBD1 matching 7 bases. The CDR3 length is 13 residues. V lost 8 bases, J lost 0 bases, and 3 bases stayed unmatched. CDR3 amino acids: CASGTAMNTEAFF. CDR3 nucleotides: TGTGCCAGCGGGACAGCTATGAACACTGAAGCTTTCTTT.

The CDR3 nucleotides are TGTGCCAGCAGCCCTGGACTGATTAGGGAGCAGTACTTC. Encoded protein: CASSPGLIREQYF. The V and J genes are TRBV7-2 and TRBJ2-7; the D gene is possibly TRBD2 (5 bases). Germline loops: CDR1 SGHTA, CDR2 FQGNSA. The CDR3 length is 13 residues. V shed 5 bases and J shed 7 bases, with 15 bases lying between them. The whole variable domain, remainder taken from reference TRBV7-2 and TRBJ2-7, is GAGVSQSPSNKVTEKGKDVELRCDPISGHTALYWYRQSLGQGLEFLIYFQGNSAPDKSGLPSDRFSAERTGGSVSTLTIQRTQQEDSAVYLCASSPGLIREQYFGPGTRLTVT.

This chain joins TRBV7-2 and TRBJ2-3, with TRBD2 matching 10 bases. Germline V gene data show CDR1 as SGHTA and CDR2 as FQGNSA. The ends lost 1 base at V and 5 bases at J; junction bases unmatched: 6. CDR3 length equals 16 residues. CDR3 nucleotide sequence: TGTGCCAGCAGCTTAGTGGGACTAGCGCCTAGAGATACGCAGTATTTT. This codes for CASSLVGLAPRDTQYF.